This record looks at one T cell receptor beta chain sequence and its context. This CDR3 has 15 amino acids. The V end was cut by 1 base, the J end by 1 base, with 10 bases between. Germline V gene sequence: CDR1 LNHNV, CDR2 YYDKDF (reference sequence). The data are from a study of blood T cell repertoires in COVID-19. Background on the study: Acute-phase and convalescent COVID-19 samples originated in the United States, Italy and Spain.

Generated by immunoSEQ multiplex PCR, the TCRdb table keeps only in-frame clones and is missing some. The sample carries roughly 160,000 clones, approximately 86% recorded once. The material sequenced was peripheral blood. The receptor was derived from a woman of 80 years or more with COVID-19, enrolled during active disease. This chain joins TRBV15 and TRBJ2-5; D perhaps matches TRBD2 (6 bases). CDR3 nucleotide sequence: TGTGCCACCAGCAGAGCCCGGGGGACCCAAGAGACCCAGTACTTC. It codes for CATSRARGTQETQYF.